The 25 T cell receptor beta chains given below trace back to one sample, sequenced in a study of blood T cell repertoires in COVID-19. Clones were read by immunoSEQ multiplex PCR, and TCRdb kept only the in-frame ones, dropping some. The sample has 300,000 or so clones, over 80% seen once; the top ten hold roughly 3.7%. The sequenced sample consisted of peripheral blood. These receptors all come from a woman aged 40 to 50 with acute or convalescent COVID-19.

The chain carries TRBV3-1 (or the pseudogene TRBV3-2) and TRBJ2-5; TRBD1 matches at 8 bases. The J segment lost 10 bases and the V segment lost 1 base, leaving 2 bases of the junction unmatched. In germline, CDR1 is LGHDT, CDR2 YNNKEL (reference sequence). The CDR3 has 12 residues. The CDR3 coding sequence is TGTGCCAGCAGCCAAGCGGGACAGGTCCAGTACTTC. Protein product: CASSQAGQVQYF.

The J gene is TRBJ1-2, the V gene TRBV21-1; TRBD1 reflects the table's D call only, with no check against the DNA. TRBV21-1 is labeled a pseudogene. The CDR3 is 15 residues long. The CDR3 here is CASSSTGGESYGYTF. The CDR3 DNA reads TGTGCCAGCAGCTCCACAGGGGGCGAGAGCTATGGCTACACCTTC.

This chain links TRBV24-1 with TRBJ1-3, with TRBD1 matching 7 bases. CDR1 and CDR2 from the germline V gene are KGHDR and SFDVKD. V shed 12 bases, J shed 0 bases, and the junction held 13 bases outside the gene matches. The CDR3 has 16 amino acids. This chain's CDR3 is CAPDRDRVSSGNTIYF. The CDR3, as DNA: TGTGCCCCCGACCGGGACAGAGTTTCCTCTGGAAACACCATATATTTT.

The chain recombines TRBV24-1 with TRBJ2-3; a possible D gene is TRBD2 (7 bases). The V gene lost 0 bases and the J gene lost 2 bases, with 20 bases spanning the gap. This CDR3 spans 19 amino acids. Germline CDR1 is KGHDR and CDR2 is SFDVKD. This chain's CDR3 is CATSDLRSGGGGITDTQYF. The CDR3 region has the DNA TGTGCCACCAGTGATTTGCGGAGCGGTGGCGGGGGCATCACAGATACGCAGTATTTT.

This clone was detected only once. The genes are TRBV6-5 and TRBJ1-2; D might be TRBD1 (6 bases). This CDR3 region has 15 residues. Germline values: CDR1 MNHEY, CDR2 SVGAGI. V was cut by 6 bases and J by 3 bases, with 17 bases left in between. CDR3 residues: CASSLGGRPDYGYTF. CDR3 in DNA: TGTGCCAGCAGCCTAGGGGGTCGACCTGACTATGGCTACACCTTC.

V and J are TRBV5-1 and TRBJ2-1; 7 bases agree with TRBD2. CDR1 is SGHRS, CDR2 YFSETQ, per germline. The CDR3 spans 16 residues. With V trimmed by 4 bases and J by 2 bases, 9 bases remained unmatched. The CDR3, as DNA: TGCGCCAGCAGCCGGACGCGCGGGGGAACCTACAATGAGCAGTTCTTC. Translation gives CASSRTRGGTYNEQFF.

The V gene is TRBV27, the J gene TRBJ2-3, with TRBD1 identical over 7 bases. CDR1 MNHEY and CDR2 SMNVEV come from the germline V gene (reference sequence). Trimming cost V 3 bases and J 2 bases; bases outside gene matches: 2. This CDR3 has 14 residues. DNA for the CDR3: TGTGCCAGCAGTTTGGGACAGTACACAGATACGCAGTATTTT. It is translated as CASSLGQYTDTQYF.

This clone was found once. The rearrangement uses TRBV5-4 and TRBJ1-4, with a possible D match to TRBD1 (5 bases). V was trimmed by 4 bases and J by 7 bases, leaving 17 bases between them. CDR1 SGHNT and CDR2 YYREEE come from the germline V gene (reference sequence). The CDR3 is 15 residues long. The CDR3 here is CASSAGEGRGEKLFF. As DNA, the CDR3 is TGTGCCAGCAGCGCGGGGGAGGGGAGAGGTGAAAAACTGTTTTTT. The whole variable domain, filled in from reference TRBV5-4 and TRBJ1-4, reads ETGVTQSPTHLIKTRGQQVTLRCSSQSGHNTVSWYQQALGQGPQFIFQYYREEENGRGNFPPRFSGLQFPNYSSELNVNALELDDSALYLCASSAGEGRGEKLFFGSGTQLSVL.

This chain links TRBV27 with TRBJ2-7; D not resolved. Germline V lookup: CDR1 MNHEY, CDR2 SMNVEV (reference sequence). The CDR3 is 14 residues long. Trimming removed 0 bases at V and 3 bases at J, with 9 bases between. The CDR3 loop is CASSLSSASYEQYV. As DNA, the CDR3 is TGTGCCAGCAGTTTATCGTCAGCGAGCTACGAGCAGTACGTC.

The genes are TRBV24-1 and TRBJ1-4, with 12 bases aligning to TRBD1. Germline CDR1 reads KGHDR; CDR2 reads SFDVKD. The CDR3 is 16 amino acids. Trimming cost V 5 bases and J 3 bases; bases outside gene matches: 3. CDR3 amino acids: CATSAGQGAANEKLFF. The CDR3 region has the DNA TGTGCCACCAGTGCGGGACAGGGGGCCGCTAATGAAAAACTGTTTTTT.

The chain has TRBV6-1 and TRBJ1-2; D is uncertain. The CDR3 spans 16 residues. Germline CDR1 is MNHNS and CDR2 is SASEGT. The ends were cut back, 0 bases at V and 4 bases at J, with 15 bases in the middle. As DNA, the CDR3 is TGTGCCAGCAGTGAAGCGCGTGACGGACTGTCCTATGGCTACACCTTC. The encoded protein is CASSEARDGLSYGYTF.

The V and J genes are TRBV30 and TRBJ2-3, with TRBD2 matching 9 bases. This CDR3 comprises 15 residues. Trimming took 2 bases from V and 4 from J; bases not matched to a gene: 7. In germline, CDR1 is GTSNPN, CDR2 SVGIG (reference sequence). The CDR3 reads CAWSRGRGGPDTQYF. CDR3 sequence (DNA): TGTGCCTGGAGTCGGGGGCGGGGGGGCCCAGATACGCAGTATTTT.

With respect to this clone: This specimen includes other DNA sequences encoding the same CDR3. J is TRBJ1-1 and V is TRBV5-6; 7 bases align to TRBD1. This CDR3 comprises 14 residues. Germline CDR1 is SGHDT and CDR2 is YYEEEE. Germline trimming cut 0 bases from V and 1 base from J; bases unmatched to any gene: 0. The CDR3 is CASSLGTGNTEAFF. The CDR3, as DNA: TGTGCCAGCAGCTTGGGGACAGGGAACACTGAAGCTTTCTTT. The full variable domain, completed using reference TRBV5-6 and TRBJ1-1, is DAGVTQSPTHLIKTRGQQVTLRCSPKSGHDTVSWYQQALGQGPQFIFQYYEEEERQRGNFPDRFSGHQFPNYSSELNVNALLLGDSALYLCASSLGTGNTEAFFGQGTRLTVV.

This chain joins TRBV6-6 and TRBJ2-5, with D perhaps TRBD2 (5 bases). The V end was cut by 5 bases, the J end by 7 bases, with 17 bases between. The germline gives CDR1 MNHNY, CDR2 SVGAGI (reference sequence). The CDR3 length is 14 residues. The CDR3 spells CASSDSAARGTQYF. The CDR3 nucleotides read TGTGCCAGCAGTGATAGCGCCGCGCGTGGGACCCAGTACTTC.

The genes are TRBV4-1 and TRBJ1-3; D remains unclear. V dropped 2 bases and J dropped 0 bases, with 14 bases sitting between them. The CDR3 loop spans 17 amino acids. Germline assignment: CDR1 MGHRA and CDR2 YSYEKL. CDR3 sequence: CASSQLQLTPSGNTIYF. The DNA for the CDR3 is TGCGCCAGCAGCCAATTACAGCTAACCCCCTCTGGAAACACCATATATTTT.

This clone was seen just once. The J gene is TRBJ1-4, the V gene TRBV19; a weak D match, TRBD1 (5 bases). Germline V gives CDR1 LNHDA, CDR2 SQIVND (reference sequence). The CDR3 extends over 13 amino acids. The V gene lost 2 bases and the J gene lost 7 bases, with 8 bases spanning the gap. As DNA, the CDR3 is TGTGCCAGTAGTATAAACAGGAGTGAAAAACTGTTTTTT. It codes for CASSINRSEKLFF.

This clone was seen once. The chain has TRBV5-4 and TRBJ2-3, with 7 positions matching TRBD1. Germline CDR1 SGHNT, CDR2 YYREEE (reference sequence). The V gene end was trimmed by 5 bases and the J gene end by 1 base; junction bases not matched to a gene: 4. This CDR3 comprises 14 residues. The CDR3 protein is CASRAGQGTDTQYF. For the CDR3, the DNA is TGTGCCAGCAGGGCCGGACAGGGCACAGATACGCAGTATTTT.

The CDR3 is CASSPGQPSAPLHF. As DNA, the CDR3 is TGCGCCAGCAGCCCTGGACAGCCCTCTGCACCCCTCCACTTT. V is TRBV5-1 and J is TRBJ1-6; tentative D call: TRBD1 (6 bases). Germline CDR1 is SGHRS and CDR2 is YFSETQ. Trimming cost V 4 bases and J 11 bases, with 16 bases left between them. The CDR3 extends over 14 amino acids.

This chain connects TRBV2 to TRBJ1-1, with 8 bases aligning to TRBD1. The V and J ends lost 6 bases and 5 bases, in that order; junction bases with no gene match: 5. Per germline, CDR1 SNHLY and CDR2 FYNNEI. The CDR3 has 13 amino acids. The CDR3 DNA follows: TGTGCCAGCAGACAGGGGGGAGTGACTGAAGCTTTCTTT. It is translated as CASRQGGVTEAFF.

This chain links TRBV11-2 with TRBJ2-7; D may be TRBD1 (5 bases). The V and J ends lost 4 bases and 6 bases respectively, with 19 bases between them. The CDR3 spans 15 residues. Germline V CDR1 and CDR2: SGHAT, FQNNGV. CDR3 loop: CASSCRKGRPSEQYV. CDR3 nucleotides: TGTGCCAGCAGCTGCCGAAAGGGGCGCCCAAGCGAGCAGTACGTC.

The gene calls are TRBV30 and TRBJ1-2, with TRBD1 as a possible D gene (6 bases). Trimming left V 3 bases short and J 7 bases short, with 21 bases between. CDR1 is GTSNPN, CDR2 SVGIG, per germline (reference sequence). CDR3 size: 15 residues. CDR3 residues: CAWSSGVRGAFGYTF. The CDR3, as DNA: TGTGCCTGGAGCTCTGGGGTGCGGGGGGCCTTTGGCTACACCTTC.

The V call is TRBV5-1, the J call TRBJ1-1; TRBD1 aligns across 9 bases. Germline trimming cut 0 bases from V and 6 bases from J; bases unmatched to any gene: 6. CDR3 length: 15 amino acids. The germline V gene has CDR1 SGHRS and CDR2 YFSETQ. The CDR3 is CASSLASGTGSEAFF. Written as DNA, the CDR3 is TGCGCCAGCAGCTTGGCTTCCGGGACAGGGTCTGAAGCTTTCTTT.

In regard to this clone: Other DNA sequences within the sample encode an identical CDR3. The V gene is TRBV5-4, the J gene TRBJ1-1, with a tentative D call TRBD1 (5 bases). V was trimmed by 4 bases and J by 1 base, leaving 11 bases between them. CDR1 and CDR2 (germline): SGHNT, YYREEE (reference sequence). This CDR3 is 14 amino acids long. The CDR3 DNA sequence: TGTGCCAGCAGCCCAGGGTTAGGGAACACTGAAGCTTTCTTT. This gives the protein CASSPGLGNTEAFF.

The J gene is TRBJ1-6, the V gene TRBV30; 7 positions match TRBD1. The CDR3 is 14 residues long. Germline V gene sequence: CDR1 GTSNPN, CDR2 SVGIG (reference sequence). Losses at the gene ends were 2 bases for V and 7 bases for J; bases not matched to a gene: 5. The CDR3 sequence: CAWSQGTVNSPLHF. The CDR3 bases are TGTGCCTGGAGTCAGGGGACAGTAAATTCACCCCTCCACTTT.

The chain combines TRBV15 with TRBJ2-3, with TRBD1 matching 8 bases. The J segment lost 5 bases and the V segment lost 0 bases, leaving 16 bases of the junction unmatched. The CDR3 is 19 amino acids. Per the germline V gene, CDR1 is LNHNV and CDR2 is YYDKDF (reference sequence). CDR3 nucleotide sequence: TGTGCCACCAGCAGAGATTCGGGCGCCTGGACAGGGTTTATAGATACGCAGTATTTT. It translates to CATSRDSGAWTGFIDTQYF.